One sample yielded the 25 T cell receptor beta chains listed below, sequenced in a study of regulatory T cells in long-lasting Graves disease. The time point denotes: newly diagnosed GD, antithyroid drugs for less than 3 months. The TCR library was made from RNA that had been extracted from PBMCs in TRIzol. CDR3-region Arm-PCR and iRepertoire HTBI primers produced the TCR beta libraries. TCRdb redid the calling of the multiplex PCR reads with MiXCR, one entry per CDR3 protein. The sample has about 430,000 distinct CDR3 sequences, 15% seen once. The data also belong to a second study, concerning T cells in Graves' hyperthyroidism and ophthalmopathy.

Specimen: peripheral blood mononuclear cells (PBMCs), collected at new diagnosis, from a patient treated with antithyroid drugs. Receptor source: a woman in her forties with Graves disease.

This clonotype turned up a few times. This chain links TRBV10-3 with TRBJ2-1, with a possible D match to TRBD2 (5 bases). Trimming shortened V by 3 bases and J by 5 bases, and 11 bases separated the two germline ends. This CDR3 has 14 amino acids. Germline V CDR1 and CDR2: ENHRY, SYGVKD. CDR3 in amino acids: CAISELERNNEQFF. CDR3 nucleotides: TGTGCCATCAGTGAACTAGAAAGGAACAATGAGCAGTTCTTC.

This clonotype was seen a handful of times. The chain combines TRBV29-1 with TRBJ2-1; 14 nucleotides match TRBD2. Germline V gives CDR1 SQVTM, CDR2 ANQGSEA. The CDR3 runs to 15 residues. V shed 6 bases and J 9 bases; nucleotides not matched to a gene: 10. CDR3 protein: CSVRPGTSGSSEQFF. CDR3 in DNA: TGCAGCGTCCGCCCCGGGACTAGCGGGAGTAGTGAGCAGTTCTTC.

V gene TRBV2 combines with J gene TRBJ2-3, with 8 bases lining up with TRBD2. The CDR3 contains 16 residues. The J segment lost 9 bases and the V segment lost 8 bases, leaving 19 bases of the junction unmatched. The germline V gene has CDR1 SNHLY and CDR2 FYNNEI. The DNA of the CDR3 is TGTGCCAGCGGGAGGAACAGCGGGAGTCAAGCGAGGACGCAGTATTTT. It codes for CASGRNSGSQARTQYF.

The chain couples TRBV5-6 to TRBJ2-3; D gene unclear. V lost 1 base to trimming and J lost 5 bases, with 14 bases between them. CDR3 length equals 15 residues. Germline CDR1 and CDR2: SGHDT and YYEEEE. In DNA form, the CDR3 reads TGTGCCAGCAGCTTGATTCCCGGTAATGGAGATACGCAGTATTTT. This sequence encodes CASSLIPGNGDTQYF.

V usage is TRBV30 and J usage is TRBJ2-7; D may be TRBD1 (5 bases). The germline V gene has CDR1 GTSNPN and CDR2 SVGIG (reference sequence). The CDR3 contains 15 residues. Deletions cut 0 bases from V and 3 bases from J, with 15 bases between. The CDR3 DNA is TGTGCCTGGAGTGTATCGTTCGTAGGGGACTACGAGCAGTACTTC. It codes for CAWSVSFVGDYEQYF.

This chain links TRBV24-1 with TRBJ2-2, with D uncertain. V shed 7 bases and J shed 0 bases, with 5 bases lying between them. Germline lookup yields CDR1 KGHDR and CDR2 SFDVKD. The CDR3 is 13 amino acids. The CDR3, as DNA: TGTGCCACCAGACAGTCGAACACCGGGGAGCTGTTTTTT. This encodes CATRQSNTGELFF.

This clonotype has a count of ten or more. This chain connects TRBV5-1 to TRBJ2-6, with a tentative D call TRBD1 (6 bases). The germline gives CDR1 SGHRS, CDR2 YFSETQ. Trimming pared 3 bases from V and 0 bases from J, leaving 16 bases between. This CDR3 contains 18 residues. The DNA of the CDR3 is TGCGCCAGCAGCTCATTAGCCACAGGGAGCTCTGGGGCCAACGTCCTGACTTTC. Amino acid sequence: CASSSLATGSSGANVLTF.

The V call is TRBV6-1, the J call TRBJ1-1; no firm D call. This CDR3 contains 14 residues. In germline, CDR1 is MNHNS, CDR2 SASEGT. The germline V and J ends were trimmed by 6 bases and 4 bases, with 15 bases remaining between them. The DNA of the CDR3 is TGTGCCAGCAGAGTGCGTGTTAGGAGCACTGAAGCTTTCTTT. Its translation is CASRVRVRSTEAFF.

This clonotype was seen repeatedly, ten times or more. The chain recombines TRBV27 with TRBJ1-3, with a tentative D call TRBD1 (6 bases). Trimming left V 5 bases short and J 1 base short, with 15 bases between. CDR1 is MNHEY, CDR2 SMNVEV, per germline (reference sequence). The CDR3 length is 16 residues. The CDR3 loop reads CASSPLPQGSGNTIYF. CDR3 DNA: TGTGCCAGCAGTCCTCTCCCACAGGGTTCTGGAAACACCATATATTTT.

This clonotype was counted a few times. Sequence at one end of the junction differs from germline and may be a read error. The gene calls are TRBV7-9 and TRBJ2-5; 10 bases map to TRBD2. Germline loops: CDR1 SEHNR, CDR2 FQNEAQ (reference sequence). The CDR3 length is 16 residues. The CDR3 loop is CASSPEVAGGRETQHF. As DNA, the CDR3 is TGTGCCAGCAGCCCCGAGGTAGCGGGAGGTCGGGAGACCCAGCACTTC.

Comment on this clonotype: The DNA is left out, because the CDR3 cannot be placed on it with certainty; the CDR3 is given as TCRdb lists it. The V call is TRBV5-4, the J call TRBJ2-7; the table names TRBD2, a call not compared with the DNA. CDR1 and CDR2 (germline): SGHNT, YYREEE (reference sequence). The CDR3 sequence runs 21 residues, both termini included. The chain's CDR3 is CASSFYICSAKFSGRAYEQYF.

This rearrangement joins TRBV6-5 to TRBJ2-5, with D hard to call. The CDR3 extends over 13 amino acids. V was cut by 2 bases and J by 3 bases, with 7 bases left in between. Per the germline V gene, CDR1 is MNHEY and CDR2 is SVGAGI. CDR3 sequence: CASSYGVKETQYF. The CDR3 bases are TGTGCCAGCAGTTACGGGGTTAAAGAGACCCAGTACTTC.

This clonotype has at least ten counts. The gene calls are TRBV7-9 and TRBJ2-7; either TRBD1 or TRBD2 may supply D (5 bases each). CDR3 length: 16 residues. Trimming took 1 base from V and 2 from J, leaving 15 bases between them. Looked up from germline, CDR1 is SEHNR and CDR2 is FQNEAQ (reference sequence). CDR3 coding DNA: TGTGCCAGCAGCTTAGGACAGAGGGCCGACCCCTACGAGCAGTACTTC. It translates to CASSLGQRADPYEQYF.

This clonotype came up many times. The rearrangement joins TRBV20-1 to TRBJ2-1, with D perhaps being TRBD1 or TRBD2 (5 bases each). There are 13 residues in the CDR3. The V end was cut by 3 bases, the J end by 8 bases, with 14 bases between. Germline CDR1 reads DFQATT; CDR2 reads SNEGSKA (reference sequence). The CDR3 region is CSARWDQAYEQFF. DNA for the CDR3: TGCAGTGCTAGGTGGGACCAAGCCTATGAGCAGTTCTTC.

This clonotype was found many times. The chain carries TRBV7-8 and TRBJ2-4, with D tentatively TRBD1 (6 bases). Trimming took off 4 bases at V and 3 bases at J, with 10 bases between the two ends. The CDR3 length is 14 residues. Germline V gives CDR1 SGHVS, CDR2 FQNEAQ. CDR3 DNA sequence: TGTGCCAGCAGCTCGACAGGAGGCAAAAACATTCAGTACTTC. It yields the protein CASSSTGGKNIQYF.

This clonotype has ten or more counts. The chain combines TRBV15 with TRBJ1-5, with D perhaps matching TRBD1 (5 bases). This CDR3 is 15 amino acids long. V was clipped by 3 bases and J by 1 base, with 10 bases between them. The V gene's germline CDR1 is LNHNV and CDR2 YYDKDF (reference sequence). In nucleotides, the CDR3 is TGTGCCACCAGCAGGGAAGGGGCAAGCAATCAGCCCCAGCATTTT. Amino acids: CATSREGASNQPQHF.

This clonotype showed up just a few times. The J gene is TRBJ1-1, the V gene TRBV29-1, with a weak D call TRBD1 (5 bases). CDR1 is SQVTM and CDR2 is ANQGSEA in the germline V gene. V was pared by 0 bases and J by 5 bases, with 13 bases between. The CDR3 is 14 amino acids. The CDR3 DNA is TGCAGCGTTGAAGATCGCAGGGTGAGGACTGAAGCTTTCTTT. This codes for CSVEDRRVRTEAFF. Full variable domain (missing parts from reference TRBV29-1 and TRBJ1-1): SAVISQKPSRDICQRGTSLTIQCQVDSQVTMMFWYRQQPGQSLTLIATANQGSEATYESGFVIDKFPISRPNLTFSTLTVSNMSPEDSSIYLCSVEDRRVRTEAFFGQGTRLTVV.

This clonotype was seen many times. In DNA form, the CDR3 reads TGTGCCAGCAGCTTGTACAGCCAAGAGACCCAGTACTTC. Translation gives CASSLYSQETQYF. The chain carries TRBV28 and TRBJ2-5; no firm D call. This CDR3 is built from 13 residues. Germline loops: CDR1 MDHEN, CDR2 SYDVKM. Deletions cut 6 bases from V and 1 base from J, with 9 bases between.

The V call is TRBV18, the J call TRBJ1-2; 9 nucleotides align to TRBD1. This CDR3 contains 15 residues. Trimming took 8 bases from V and 0 from J; bases not matched to a gene: 7. Germline V gives CDR1 KGHSH, CDR2 LQKENI. This CDR3 is CASTGTGPANYGYTF. The CDR3 DNA reads TGTGCCAGCACCGGGACAGGGCCAGCTAACTATGGCTACACCTTC.

The chain combines TRBV6-5 with TRBJ2-5; D tentatively reads TRBD1 or TRBD2 (5 bases each). The CDR3 is 15 residues long. CDR1 is MNHEY, CDR2 SVGAGI, per germline. The germline V and J ends were trimmed by 2 bases and 2 bases, with 12 bases remaining between them. The CDR3 sequence: CASSYRGRGQETQYF. Here the CDR3 DNA reads TGTGCCAGCAGTTACCGGGGAAGGGGACAAGAGACCCAGTACTTC.

This clonotype occurred a few times. The chain joins TRBV5-1 to TRBJ2-5, with a weak D call TRBD1 (7 bases). Per the germline V gene, CDR1 is SGHRS and CDR2 is YFSETQ. CDR3 length equals 13 residues. Trimming pared 4 bases from V and 5 bases from J, leaving 12 bases between. Here the CDR3 reads CASSRGTDETQYF. The CDR3 DNA reads TGCGCCAGCAGCCGGGGGACAGACGAGACCCAGTACTTC.

In this sample, this clonotype turned up once. It may be a read error: a sequence one base away is much more abundant. The chain links TRBV27 to TRBJ1-1; no reliable D call. The CDR3 sequence is 16 residues long. Germline CDR1 and CDR2: MNHEY and SMNVEV (reference sequence). Here the CDR3 reads CTSSLSTSPRRPEAFF. The CDR3 region has the DNA TGTACCAGCAGTTTATCCACCTCCCCTAGAAGGCCTGAAGCTTTCTTT.

The rearrangement joins TRBV28 to TRBJ2-7; 8 bases agree with TRBD1. The CDR3 is 15 amino acids. V shed 7 bases, J shed 2 bases, and the junction held 10 bases outside the gene matches. Germline V gene lookup returns CDR1 MDHEN and CDR2 SYDVKM. CDR3 protein: CASNYRGSRTYEQYF. The CDR3, as DNA: TGTGCCAGCAATTACAGGGGGAGTCGGACCTACGAGCAGTACTTC.

This clonotype came up many times. The V and J genes are TRBV7-2 and TRBJ2-1; the match to TRBD2 covers 16 bases. CDR3 size: 18 residues. V shed 5 bases, J shed 4 bases, and the junction held 8 bases outside the gene matches. Per germline, CDR1 SGHTA and CDR2 FQGNSA. The CDR3 coding sequence is TGTGCCAGCAGCCCCGGGACTAGCGGGAGGGCCGGGTACAATGAGCAGTTCTTC. Encoded protein: CASSPGTSGRAGYNEQFF.

This clonotype was picked up many times. The chain couples TRBV3-1 to TRBJ2-1; 9 bases match TRBD1. V gave up 5 bases and J gave up 16 bases; unmatched junction bases: 9. The CDR3 length is 12 residues. Germline V gives CDR1 LGHDT, CDR2 YNNKEL (reference sequence). CDR3 sequence reads: CASSTRTGAFFF. The CDR3 nucleotides read TGTGCCAGCAGCACGCGGACAGGGGCCTTTTTCTTC.